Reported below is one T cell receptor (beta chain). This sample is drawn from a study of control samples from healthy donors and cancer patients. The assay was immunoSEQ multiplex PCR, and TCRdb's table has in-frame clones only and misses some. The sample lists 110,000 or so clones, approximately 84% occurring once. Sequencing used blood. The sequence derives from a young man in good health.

The CDR3 coding sequence is TGTGCCAGCAGCCAAGATTGGGGCCTCGCGAATTCACCCCTCCACTTT. Translation gives CASSQDWGLANSPLHF. The V gene is TRBV3-1 (or the pseudogene TRBV3-2), the J gene TRBJ1-6; TRBD1 might be the D (5 bases). Trimming shortened V by 0 bases and J by 7 bases, and 13 bases separated the two germline ends. The CDR3 is made up of 16 amino acids. Germline-derived CDR1 and CDR2 are LGHDT and YNNKEL (reference sequence).